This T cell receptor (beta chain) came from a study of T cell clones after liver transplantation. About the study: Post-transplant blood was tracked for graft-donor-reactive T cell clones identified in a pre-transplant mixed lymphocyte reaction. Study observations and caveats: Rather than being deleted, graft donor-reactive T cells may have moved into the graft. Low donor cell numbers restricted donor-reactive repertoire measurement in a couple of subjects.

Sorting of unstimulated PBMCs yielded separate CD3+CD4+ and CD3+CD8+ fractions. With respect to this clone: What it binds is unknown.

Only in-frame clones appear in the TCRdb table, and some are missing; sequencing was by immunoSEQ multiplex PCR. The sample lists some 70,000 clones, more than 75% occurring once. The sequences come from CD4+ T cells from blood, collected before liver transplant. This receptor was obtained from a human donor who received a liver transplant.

The CDR3, as DNA: TGTGCCAGCAGCTTCCGGGACAATCTTTACAATGAGCAGTTCTTC. Encoded protein: CASSFRDNLYNEQFF. The chain combines TRBV5-6 with TRBJ2-1; TRBD1 might be the D (6 bases). Germline-derived CDR1 and CDR2 are SGHDT and YYEEEE. Trimming left V 2 bases short and J 4 bases short, with 13 bases between. This CDR3 comprises 15 residues.